Detailed here is one T cell receptor (beta chain). The record originates from a study of T cells in Graves' hyperthyroidism and ophthalmopathy. CDR3 length: 14 amino acids. Trimming cost V 0 bases and J 5 bases, with 10 bases left between them. Germline V gene data show CDR1 as SGHAT and CDR2 as FQNNGV. There were TCR beta CDR3 regions amplified from RNA transcripts. The HTBI primer set served for first-round RT-PCR of the TCR CDR3. TCRdb re-analysed the multiplex PCR reads in MiXCR, keeping a single row per CDR3 protein. The data contain 600,000 to 800,000 distinct CDR3 sequences, 30% to 40% of them singletons.

The chain employs TRBV11-2 and TRBJ1-2, with D possibly TRBD1 on 6 matching bases. This clonotype was sampled from a woman between 35 and 50 years old with Graves' hyperthyroidism. The specimen was blood. The DNA for the CDR3 is TGTGCCAGCAGCTTAGAAACAGGGACGTATGGCTACACCTTC. Protein: CASSLETGTYGYTF.